This TCR beta chain was found in a study of T cells in localized non-small cell lung cancer (dated by TCRdb to the early 2020s). About the study as a whole: The study examined T cell repertoires in roughly 240 patients with early-stage NSCLC and compared tumors with uninvolved tumor-adjacent lungs. NSCLC patients had a mean age of roughly 64 years, and around 130 were male and about a hundred female. The cohort was made up of 200 to 250 treatment-naive NSCLC patients whose localized lung tumors had been resected. Study-level results and caveats: Because multi-region tumor sequencing was not performed, intratumor heterogeneity could not be ruled out. Because of the exploratory design, TCR variables were selected using unadjusted p-values without false-discovery rate correction. Higher T cell density in blood was associated with longer overall survival, whereas higher clonality in adjacent lung was associated with shorter survival. The highest T cell clonality was observed in uninvolved tumor-adjacent lung, where clonality exceeded that of tumor, suggesting that antigenic responses were more focused in uninvolved tumor-adjacent lung. A median of approximately 53 of the top 100 tumor clones turned up in the paired uninvolved adjacent lung, and 28 of those clones also ranked among the top 100 of that same adjacent lung.

The immunoSEQ Assay was used to sequence TCR beta CDR3 regions from DNA. The original pipeline was this. T cell density was computed as TCR beta template counts normalized to usable DNA estimated by amplifying housekeeping genes. The preseqR package was used to estimate richness by extrapolating to 400,000 templates for PBMC samples and to 120,000 templates for tissue samples. Clonality was calculated as one minus Pielou's evenness. Tissue-enriched TCRs were identified through differential abundance testing performed on productive amino-acid clonotypes, with a minimum total count of 5 and an alpha of 0.1. The Jaccard Index and the Morisita Overlap Index were used to measure how much the repertoires overlapped between compartments. TCR beta CDR3s were clustered by GLIPH together with public tetramer-defined viral CDR3s, and at least three viral sequences plus V-gene enrichment were required for viral motifs. What TCRdb holds here is the immuneACCESS table cut down to in-frame rearrangements. Part of the clones is not present; checked against another copy, under half of the missing clones reflect an unresolved V gene, and the others are unexplained. The DNA gave D and trimming, while V, J and clone size come from that table. This sample has about 1,500 clones in its table, and around 24% of those were observed once. 21% of the sample is in the top ten clones.

This clone was counted a few times. Which antigen it targets is not known. No base quality information exists; no much larger clone differs at one position. The CDR3 holds 12 amino acids from the cysteine to the phenylalanine. Here the CDR3 DNA is all that survives: 36 bases in frame from base 1. Sequences MNHGY (CDR1) and SAAAGT (CDR2) are obtained from the germline V gene. V is pared back by 6 bases and J by 5 bases, with 11 bases lying between the germline termini. At diagnosis, peripheral blood, uninvolved tumor-adjacent lung and tumor were collected and stored as a combination of fresh-frozen and FFPE material.

The rearrangement joined TRBV6-8 to TRBJ2-7; the D call is tentative, TRBD1 or TRBD2, as each matches 7 bases. This material consisted of lung tumor tissue, taken before any cancer treatment. The sequence derives from a female donor older than 55 with stage II lung adenocarcinoma. The DNA sequence is TGTGCCAGCAGCCAGGGGGGGGACGAGCAGTACTTC. It is translated as CASSQGGDEQYF.